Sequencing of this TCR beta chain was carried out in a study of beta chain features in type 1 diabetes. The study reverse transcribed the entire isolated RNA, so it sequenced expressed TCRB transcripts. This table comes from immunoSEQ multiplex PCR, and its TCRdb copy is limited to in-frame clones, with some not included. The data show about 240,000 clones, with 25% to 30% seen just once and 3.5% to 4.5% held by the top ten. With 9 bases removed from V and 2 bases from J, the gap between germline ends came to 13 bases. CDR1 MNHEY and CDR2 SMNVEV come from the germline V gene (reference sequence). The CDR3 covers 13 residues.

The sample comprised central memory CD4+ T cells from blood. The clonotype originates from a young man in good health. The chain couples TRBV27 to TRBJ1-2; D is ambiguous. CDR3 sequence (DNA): TGTGCCAGTTCCACGGGTGGGAACTATGGCTACACCTTC. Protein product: CASSTGGNYGYTF.